The 2 T cell receptor beta chains given below trace back to one sample, sequenced in a study of regulatory T cells in long-lasting Graves disease. The time point was: newly diagnosed GD, antithyroid drugs for less than 3 months. PBMCs provided the RNA from which the TCR library was made. The authors built TCR beta libraries using iRepertoire HTBI primers and Arm-PCR of CDR3 regions. In TCRdb, the multiplex PCR reads were re-called with MiXCR into one record per CDR3 protein. The table lists around 250,000 distinct CDR3 sequences, 15% to 20% of them singletons, with approximately 14% in the top ten. These data are also associated with another study on T cells in Graves' hyperthyroidism and ophthalmopathy.

Sequencing was performed on peripheral blood mononuclear cells (PBMCs), taken at new diagnosis, from a patient treated with antithyroid drugs. These receptors came from a young woman with Graves disease.

This clonotype was recorded many times. This chain connects TRBV20-1 to TRBJ2-1, with 9 bases identical to TRBD2. The CDR3 is 14 amino acids. Trimming at V came to 2 bases and at J to 5 bases, leaving 4 bases not matched to a gene. Looked up from germline, CDR1 is DFQATT and CDR2 is SNEGSKA (reference sequence). This CDR3 is CSARNSGGHNEQFF. DNA of the CDR3: TGCAGTGCTAGAAACAGCGGGGGGCACAATGAGCAGTTCTTC.

There are many counts of this clonotype. The chain carries TRBV29-1 and TRBJ1-2; D perhaps matches TRBD1 (6 bases). The V end was cut by 0 bases, the J end by 8 bases, with 22 bases between. The CDR3 is made up of 16 amino acids. In germline, CDR1 is SQVTM, CDR2 ANQGSEA. CDR3 DNA: TGCAGCGTTGAAGATGGACAGCGTCTCCATCTAGACGGCTACACCTTC. Translation: CSVEDGQRLHLDGYTF.